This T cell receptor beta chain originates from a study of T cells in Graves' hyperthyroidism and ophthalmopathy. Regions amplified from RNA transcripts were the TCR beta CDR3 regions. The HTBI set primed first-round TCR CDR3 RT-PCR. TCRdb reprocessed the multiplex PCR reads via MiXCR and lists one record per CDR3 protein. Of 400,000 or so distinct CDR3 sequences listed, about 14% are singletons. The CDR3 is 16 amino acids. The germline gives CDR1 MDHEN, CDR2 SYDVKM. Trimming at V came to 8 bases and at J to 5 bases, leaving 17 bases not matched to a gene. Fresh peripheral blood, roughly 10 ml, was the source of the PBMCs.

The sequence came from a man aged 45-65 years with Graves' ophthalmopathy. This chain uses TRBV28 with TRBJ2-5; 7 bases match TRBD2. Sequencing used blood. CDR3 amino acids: CASQSSAGVIAETQYF. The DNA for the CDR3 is TGTGCCAGCCAGAGTTCGGCGGGAGTCATTGCGGAGACCCAGTACTTC.